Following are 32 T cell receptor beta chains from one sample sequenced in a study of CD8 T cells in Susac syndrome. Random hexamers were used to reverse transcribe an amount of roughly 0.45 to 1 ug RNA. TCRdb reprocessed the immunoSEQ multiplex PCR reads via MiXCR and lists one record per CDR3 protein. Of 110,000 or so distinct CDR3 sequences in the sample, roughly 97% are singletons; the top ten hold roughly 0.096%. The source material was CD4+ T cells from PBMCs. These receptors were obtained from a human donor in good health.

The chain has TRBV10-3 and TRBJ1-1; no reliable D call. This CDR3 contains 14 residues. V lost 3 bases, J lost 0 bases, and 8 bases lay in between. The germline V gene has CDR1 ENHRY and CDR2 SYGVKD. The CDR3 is CAISEGQLNTEAFF. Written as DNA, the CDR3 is TGTGCCATCAGTGAAGGGCAGCTGAACACTGAAGCTTTCTTT.

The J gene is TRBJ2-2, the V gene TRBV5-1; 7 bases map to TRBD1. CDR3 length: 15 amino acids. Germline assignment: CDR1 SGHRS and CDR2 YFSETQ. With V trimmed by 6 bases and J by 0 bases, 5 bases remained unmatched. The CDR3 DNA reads TGCGCCAGCACCGAGGACAGGACGAACACCGGGGAGCTGTTTTTT. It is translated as CASTEDRTNTGELFF.

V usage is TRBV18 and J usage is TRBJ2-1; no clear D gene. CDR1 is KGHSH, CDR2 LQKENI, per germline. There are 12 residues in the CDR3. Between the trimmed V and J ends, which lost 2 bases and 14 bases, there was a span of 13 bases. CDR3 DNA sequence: TGTGCCAGCTCACCATCTATCGGTACAGAGTTCTTC. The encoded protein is CASSPSIGTEFF.

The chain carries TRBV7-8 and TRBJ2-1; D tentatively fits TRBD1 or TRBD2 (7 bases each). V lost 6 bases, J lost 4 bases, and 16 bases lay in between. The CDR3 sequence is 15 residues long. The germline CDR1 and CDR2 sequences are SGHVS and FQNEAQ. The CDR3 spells CASSLQGGGYNEQFF. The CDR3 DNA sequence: TGTGCCAGCAGTCTTCAGGGGGGGGGTTACAATGAGCAGTTCTTC.

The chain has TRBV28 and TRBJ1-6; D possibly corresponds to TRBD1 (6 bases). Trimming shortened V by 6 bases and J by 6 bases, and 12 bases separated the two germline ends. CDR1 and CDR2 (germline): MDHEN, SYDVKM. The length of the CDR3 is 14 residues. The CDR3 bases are TGTGCCAGCAGGCGCAACAGGGTTAATTCACCCCTCCACTTT. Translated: CASRRNRVNSPLHF.

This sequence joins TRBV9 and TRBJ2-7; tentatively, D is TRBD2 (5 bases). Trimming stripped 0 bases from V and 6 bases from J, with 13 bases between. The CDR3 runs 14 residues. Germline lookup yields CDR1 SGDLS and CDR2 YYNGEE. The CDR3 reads CASSVAPLAAEQYF. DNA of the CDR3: TGTGCCAGCAGCGTAGCTCCCCTAGCAGCCGAGCAGTACTTC.

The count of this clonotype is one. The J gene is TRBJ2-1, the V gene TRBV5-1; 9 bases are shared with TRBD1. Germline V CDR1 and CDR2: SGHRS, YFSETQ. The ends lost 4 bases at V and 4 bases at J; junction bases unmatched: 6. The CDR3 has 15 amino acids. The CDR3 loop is CASSAKTGGYNEQFF. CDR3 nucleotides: TGCGCCAGCAGCGCAAAGACAGGGGGATACAATGAGCAGTTCTTC. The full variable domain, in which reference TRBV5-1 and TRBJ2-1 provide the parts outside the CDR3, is KAGVTQTPRYLIKTRGQQVTLSCSPISGHRSVSWYQQTPGQGLQFLFEYFSETQRNKGNFPGRFSGRQFSNSRSEMNVSTLELGDSALYLCASSAKTGGYNEQFFGPGTRLTVL.

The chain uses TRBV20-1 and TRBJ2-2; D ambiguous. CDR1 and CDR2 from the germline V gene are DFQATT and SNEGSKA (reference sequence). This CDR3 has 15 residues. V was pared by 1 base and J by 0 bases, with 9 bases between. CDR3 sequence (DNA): TGCAGTGCTAGAGTATTAGGCACGAACACCGGGGAGCTGTTTTTT. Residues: CSARVLGTNTGELFF.

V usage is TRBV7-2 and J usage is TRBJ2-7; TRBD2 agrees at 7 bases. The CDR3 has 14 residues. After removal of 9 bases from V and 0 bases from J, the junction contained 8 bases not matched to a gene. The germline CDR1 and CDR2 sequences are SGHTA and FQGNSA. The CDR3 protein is CASSREDNSYEQYF. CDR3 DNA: TGTGCCAGTAGTCGGGAGGACAACTCCTACGAGCAGTACTTC.

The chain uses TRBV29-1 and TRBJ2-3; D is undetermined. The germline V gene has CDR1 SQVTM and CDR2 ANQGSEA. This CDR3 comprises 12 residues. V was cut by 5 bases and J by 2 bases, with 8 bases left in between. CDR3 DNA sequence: TGCAGCGTTTTAGGAACCACAGATACGCAGTATTTT. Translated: CSVLGTTDTQYF.

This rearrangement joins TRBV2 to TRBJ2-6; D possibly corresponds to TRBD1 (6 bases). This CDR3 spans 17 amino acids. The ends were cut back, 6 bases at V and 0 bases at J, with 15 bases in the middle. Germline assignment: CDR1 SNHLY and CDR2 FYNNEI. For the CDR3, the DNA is TGTGCCAGCAGGTACCGACAGGTAGACTCTGGGGCCAACGTCCTGACTTTC. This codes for CASRYRQVDSGANVLTF.

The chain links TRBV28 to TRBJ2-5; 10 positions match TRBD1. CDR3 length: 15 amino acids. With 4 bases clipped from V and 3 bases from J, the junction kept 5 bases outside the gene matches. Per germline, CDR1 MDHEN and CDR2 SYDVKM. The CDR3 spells CASSSLGTGEETQYF. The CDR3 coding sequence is TGTGCCAGCAGTTCCCTTGGGACAGGGGAAGAGACCCAGTACTTC. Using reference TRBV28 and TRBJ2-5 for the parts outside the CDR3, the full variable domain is DVKVTQSSRYLVKRTGEKVFLECVQDMDHENMFWYRQDPGLGLRLIYFSYDVKMKEKGDIPEGYSVSREKKERFSLILESASTNQTSMYLCASSSLGTGEETQYFGPGTRLLVL.

The chain's CDR3 is CASSRTGELFF. CDR3 nucleotide sequence: TGTGCCAGCAGCCGCACCGGGGAGCTGTTTTTT. The V gene is TRBV9, the J gene TRBJ2-2; D gene uncertain. CDR3 length: 11 residues. The germline gives CDR1 SGDLS, CDR2 YYNGEE. Deletions cut 4 bases from V and 4 bases from J, with 2 bases between.

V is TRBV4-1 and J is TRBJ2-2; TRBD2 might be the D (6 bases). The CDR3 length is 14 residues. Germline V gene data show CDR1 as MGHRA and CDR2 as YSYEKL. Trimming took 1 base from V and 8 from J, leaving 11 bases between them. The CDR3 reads CASSQAGVKGELFF. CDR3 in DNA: TGCGCCAGCAGCCAAGCGGGAGTGAAGGGGGAGCTGTTTTTT.

CDR3 amino acids: CASSQVTAGLAKNIQYF. CDR3 nucleotide sequence: TGTGCCAGCAGCCAAGTGACGGCAGGGCTAGCCAAAAACATTCAGTACTTC. The chain has TRBV3-1 and TRBJ2-4, with TRBD1 as a possible D gene (5 bases). This CDR3 is 17 amino acids long. With 1 base removed from V and 0 bases from J, the gap between germline ends came to 13 bases. Germline loops: CDR1 LGHDT, CDR2 YNNKEL (reference sequence).

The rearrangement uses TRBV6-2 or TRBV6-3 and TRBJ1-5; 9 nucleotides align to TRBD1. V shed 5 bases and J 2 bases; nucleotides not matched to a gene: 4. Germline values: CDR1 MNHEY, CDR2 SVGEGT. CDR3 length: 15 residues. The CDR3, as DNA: TGTGCCAGCAGTAAACAGGGGGCTGGCAATCAGCCCCAGCATTTT. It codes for CASSKQGAGNQPQHF.

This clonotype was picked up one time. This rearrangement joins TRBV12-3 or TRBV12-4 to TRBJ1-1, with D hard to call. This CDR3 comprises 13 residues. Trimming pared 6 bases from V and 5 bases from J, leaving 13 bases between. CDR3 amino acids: CASRGREWTEAFF. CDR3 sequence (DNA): TGTGCCAGCAGGGGGAGGGAGTGGACTGAAGCTTTCTTT.

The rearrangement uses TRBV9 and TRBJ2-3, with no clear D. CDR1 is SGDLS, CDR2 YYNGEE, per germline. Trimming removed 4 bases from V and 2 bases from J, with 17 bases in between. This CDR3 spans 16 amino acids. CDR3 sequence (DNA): TGTGCCAGCAGCATCCGAGCTGGGGTCTACACAGATACGCAGTATTTT. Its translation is CASSIRAGVYTDTQYF.

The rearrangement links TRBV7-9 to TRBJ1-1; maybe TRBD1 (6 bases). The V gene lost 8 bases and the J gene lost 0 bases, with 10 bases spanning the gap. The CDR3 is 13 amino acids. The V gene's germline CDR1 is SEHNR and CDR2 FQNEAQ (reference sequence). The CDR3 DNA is TGTGCCAGCCGGGACAAGGTGAACACTGAAGCTTTCTTT. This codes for CASRDKVNTEAFF.

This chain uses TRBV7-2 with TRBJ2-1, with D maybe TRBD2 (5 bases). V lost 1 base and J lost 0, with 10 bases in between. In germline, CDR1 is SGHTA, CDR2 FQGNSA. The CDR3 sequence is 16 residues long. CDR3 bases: TGTGCCAGCAGCTTAGGGAGCGGAGTCTCCTACAATGAGCAGTTCTTC. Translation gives CASSLGSGVSYNEQFF.

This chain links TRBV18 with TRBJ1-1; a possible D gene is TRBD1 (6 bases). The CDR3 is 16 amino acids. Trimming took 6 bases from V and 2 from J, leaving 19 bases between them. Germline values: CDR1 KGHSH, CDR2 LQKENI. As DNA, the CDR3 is TGTGCCAGCTCCCACGGACAGTCTTCGGTTAACACTGAAGCTTTCTTT. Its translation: CASSHGQSSVNTEAFF.

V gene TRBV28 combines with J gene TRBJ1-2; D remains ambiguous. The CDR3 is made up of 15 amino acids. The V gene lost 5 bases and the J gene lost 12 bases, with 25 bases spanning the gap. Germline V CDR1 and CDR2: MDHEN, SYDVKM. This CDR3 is CASSVETRAELGNTF. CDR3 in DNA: TGTGCCAGCAGTGTCGAAACAAGGGCGGAGTTGGGGAACACCTTC.

The CDR3 nucleotides read TGCAGTGCTAAAGGGGTGGGCGTGGGCCACAATGAGCAGTTCTTC. Translation gives CSAKGVGVGHNEQFF. The rearrangement links TRBV20-1 to TRBJ2-1, with D maybe TRBD1 (5 bases). V was clipped by 4 bases and J by 5 bases, with 18 bases between them. The V gene's germline CDR1 is DFQATT and CDR2 SNEGSKA (reference sequence). The CDR3 is made up of 15 amino acids.

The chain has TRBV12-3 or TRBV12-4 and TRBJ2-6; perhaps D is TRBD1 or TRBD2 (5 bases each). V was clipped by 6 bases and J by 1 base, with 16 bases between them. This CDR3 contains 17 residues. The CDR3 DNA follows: TGTGCCAGCAGCCCCCAGGGAGTAAGGTCTGGGGCCAACGTCCTGACTTTC. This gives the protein CASSPQGVRSGANVLTF.

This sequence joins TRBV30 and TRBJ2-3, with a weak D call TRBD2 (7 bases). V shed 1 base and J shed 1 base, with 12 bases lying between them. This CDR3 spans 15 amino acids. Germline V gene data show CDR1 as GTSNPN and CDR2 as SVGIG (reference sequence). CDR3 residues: CAWSGRGAGTDTQYF. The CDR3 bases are TGTGCCTGGAGTGGACGGGGGGCTGGCACAGATACGCAGTATTTT. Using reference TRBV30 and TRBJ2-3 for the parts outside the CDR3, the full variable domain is SQTIHQWPATLVQPVGSPLSLECTVEGTSNPNLYWYRQAAGRGLQLLFYSVGIGQISSEVPQNLSASRPQDRQFILSSKKLLLSDSGFYLCAWSGRGAGTDTQYFGPGTRLTVL.

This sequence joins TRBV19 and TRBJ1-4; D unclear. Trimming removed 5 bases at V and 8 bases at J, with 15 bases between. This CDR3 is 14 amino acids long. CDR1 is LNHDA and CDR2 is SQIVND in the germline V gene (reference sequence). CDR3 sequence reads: CASSDLVRREKLFF. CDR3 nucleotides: TGTGCCAGTAGTGATCTGGTCAGGAGGGAAAAACTGTTTTTT.

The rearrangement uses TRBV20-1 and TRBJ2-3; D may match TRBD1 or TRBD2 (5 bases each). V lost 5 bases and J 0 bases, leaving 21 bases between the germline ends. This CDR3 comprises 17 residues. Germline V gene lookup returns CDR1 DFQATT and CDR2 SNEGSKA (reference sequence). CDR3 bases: TGCAGTGCTGCCGGGACCGCAACGGCCCCTAGCACAGATACGCAGTATTTT. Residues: CSAAGTATAPSTDTQYF.

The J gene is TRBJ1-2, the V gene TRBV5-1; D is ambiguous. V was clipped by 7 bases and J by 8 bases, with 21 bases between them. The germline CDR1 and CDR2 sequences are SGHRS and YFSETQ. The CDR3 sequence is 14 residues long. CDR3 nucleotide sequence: TGCGCCAGCGCCCCCCAGCCCCCCACGGGCGGCTACACCTTC. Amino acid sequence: CASAPQPPTGGYTF.

The CDR3 nucleotides read TGCAGTGCTATCGCTCCTATAGGGGACGAGCAGTACTTC. It encodes CSAIAPIGDEQYF. The V call is TRBV20-1, the J call TRBJ2-7, with D possibly being TRBD1 (5 bases). The V gene's germline CDR1 is DFQATT and CDR2 SNEGSKA (reference sequence). The CDR3 is made up of 13 amino acids. Trimming stripped 4 bases from V and 5 bases from J, with 15 bases between.

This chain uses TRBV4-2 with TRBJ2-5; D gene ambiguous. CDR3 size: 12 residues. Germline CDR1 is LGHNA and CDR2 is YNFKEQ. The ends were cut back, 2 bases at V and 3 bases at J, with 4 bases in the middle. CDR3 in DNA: TGTGCCAGCAGCCAAATGGAAGAGACCCAGTACTTC. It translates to CASSQMEETQYF.

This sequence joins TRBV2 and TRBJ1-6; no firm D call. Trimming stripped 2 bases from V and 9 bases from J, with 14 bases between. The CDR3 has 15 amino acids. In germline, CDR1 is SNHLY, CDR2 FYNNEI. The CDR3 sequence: CASSEKRDTSSPLHF. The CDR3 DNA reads TGTGCCAGCAGTGAAAAGCGGGATACTAGTTCACCCCTCCACTTT.

CDR3 DNA sequence: TGTGCCACCCGCCCCCTGAGCGGGGGCTGGTACGAGCAGTACTTC. Translating gives CATRPLSGGWYEQYF. The chain employs TRBV28 and TRBJ2-7, with 8 bases aligning to TRBD2. This CDR3 is built from 15 residues. Trimming took 10 bases from V and 4 from J; bases not matched to a gene: 15. Germline CDR1 is MDHEN and CDR2 is SYDVKM.